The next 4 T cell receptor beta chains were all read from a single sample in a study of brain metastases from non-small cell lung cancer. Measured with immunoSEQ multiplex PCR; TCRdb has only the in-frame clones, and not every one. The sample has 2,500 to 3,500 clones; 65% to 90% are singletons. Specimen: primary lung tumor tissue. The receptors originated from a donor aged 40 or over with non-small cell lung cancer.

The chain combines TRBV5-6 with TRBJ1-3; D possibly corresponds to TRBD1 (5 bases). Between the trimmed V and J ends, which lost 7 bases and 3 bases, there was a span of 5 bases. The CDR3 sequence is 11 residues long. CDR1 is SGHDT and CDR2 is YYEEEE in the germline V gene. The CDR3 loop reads CASQGGNTIYF. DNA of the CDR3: TGTGCCAGCCAGGGTGGAAACACCATATATTTT.

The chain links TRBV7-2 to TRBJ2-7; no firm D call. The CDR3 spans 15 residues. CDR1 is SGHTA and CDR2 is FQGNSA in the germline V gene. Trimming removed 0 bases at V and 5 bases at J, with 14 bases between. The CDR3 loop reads CASSLASPWVHEQYF. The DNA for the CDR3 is TGTGCCAGCAGCTTAGCGTCACCGTGGGTCCACGAGCAGTACTTC.

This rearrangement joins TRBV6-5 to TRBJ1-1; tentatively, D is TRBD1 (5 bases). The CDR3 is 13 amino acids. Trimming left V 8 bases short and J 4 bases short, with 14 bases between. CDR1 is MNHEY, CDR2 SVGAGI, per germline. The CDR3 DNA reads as TGTGCCAGCTCCTCCAGGGAAGGCACTGAAGCTTTCTTT. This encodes CASSSREGTEAFF.

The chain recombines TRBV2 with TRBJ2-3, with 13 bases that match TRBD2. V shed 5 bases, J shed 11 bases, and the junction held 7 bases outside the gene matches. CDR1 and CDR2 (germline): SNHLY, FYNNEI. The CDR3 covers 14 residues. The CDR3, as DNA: TGTGCCAGCAGTAAGGGGACTAGCGGGATGAAGCAGTATTTT. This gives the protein CASSKGTSGMKQYF.